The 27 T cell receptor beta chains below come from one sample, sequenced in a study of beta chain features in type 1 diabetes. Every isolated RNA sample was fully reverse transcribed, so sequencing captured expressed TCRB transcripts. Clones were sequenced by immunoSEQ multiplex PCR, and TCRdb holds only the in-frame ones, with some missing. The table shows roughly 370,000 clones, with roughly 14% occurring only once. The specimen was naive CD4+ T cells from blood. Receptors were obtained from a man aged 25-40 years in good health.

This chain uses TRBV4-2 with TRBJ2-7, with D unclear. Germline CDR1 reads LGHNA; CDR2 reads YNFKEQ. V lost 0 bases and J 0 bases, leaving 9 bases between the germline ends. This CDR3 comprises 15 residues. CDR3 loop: CASSQEPQSSYEQYF. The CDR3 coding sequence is TGTGCCAGCAGCCAAGAGCCCCAGAGCTCCTACGAGCAGTACTTC.

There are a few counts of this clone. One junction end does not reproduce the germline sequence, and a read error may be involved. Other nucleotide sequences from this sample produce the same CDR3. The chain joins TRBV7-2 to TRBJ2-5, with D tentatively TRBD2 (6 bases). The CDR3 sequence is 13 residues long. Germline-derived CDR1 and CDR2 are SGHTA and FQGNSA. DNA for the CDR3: TGTGCCAGCAGCCTAGCGCACCAAGAGACCCAGTACTTC. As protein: CASSLAHQETQYF.

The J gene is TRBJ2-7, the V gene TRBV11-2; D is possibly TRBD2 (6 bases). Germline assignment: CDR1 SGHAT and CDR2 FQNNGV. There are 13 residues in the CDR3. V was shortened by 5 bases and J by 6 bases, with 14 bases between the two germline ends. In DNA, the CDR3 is TGTGCCAGCAGCGGGGACTTTTTGGGCGAGCAGTACTTC. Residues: CASSGDFLGEQYF. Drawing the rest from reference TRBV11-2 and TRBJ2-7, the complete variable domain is EAGVAQSPRYKIIEKRQSVAFWCNPISGHATLYWYQQILGQGPKLLIQFQNNGVVDDSQLPKDRFSAERLKGVDSTLKIQPAKLEDSAVYLCASSGDFLGEQYFGPGTRLTVT.

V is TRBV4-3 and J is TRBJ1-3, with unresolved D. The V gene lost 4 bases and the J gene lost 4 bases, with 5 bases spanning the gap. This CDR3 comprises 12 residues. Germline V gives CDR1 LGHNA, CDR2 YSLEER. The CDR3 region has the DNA TGCGCCAGCAGCCGGGCGGGAAACACCATATATTTT. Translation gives CASSRAGNTIYF.

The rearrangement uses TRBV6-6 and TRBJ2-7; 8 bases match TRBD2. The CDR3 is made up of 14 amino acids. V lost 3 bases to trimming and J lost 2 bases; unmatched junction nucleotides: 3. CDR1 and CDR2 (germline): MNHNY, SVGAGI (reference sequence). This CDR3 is CASSYAGGAYEQYF. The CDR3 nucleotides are TGTGCCAGCAGTTATGCGGGGGGTGCCTACGAGCAGTACTTC.

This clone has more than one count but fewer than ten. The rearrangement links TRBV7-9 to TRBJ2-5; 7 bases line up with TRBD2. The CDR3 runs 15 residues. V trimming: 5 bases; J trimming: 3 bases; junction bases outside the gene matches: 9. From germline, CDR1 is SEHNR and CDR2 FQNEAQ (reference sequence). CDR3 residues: CASSRSGGPEETQYF. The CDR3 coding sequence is TGTGCCAGCAGCCGCTCGGGAGGTCCTGAAGAGACCCAGTACTTC.

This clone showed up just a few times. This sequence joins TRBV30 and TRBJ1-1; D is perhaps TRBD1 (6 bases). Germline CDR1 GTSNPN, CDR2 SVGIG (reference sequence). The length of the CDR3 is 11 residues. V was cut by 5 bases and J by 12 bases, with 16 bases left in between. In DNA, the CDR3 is TGTGCCTGGCCCCAGAGGGGGGGAACTTTCTTT. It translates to CAWPQRGGTFF.

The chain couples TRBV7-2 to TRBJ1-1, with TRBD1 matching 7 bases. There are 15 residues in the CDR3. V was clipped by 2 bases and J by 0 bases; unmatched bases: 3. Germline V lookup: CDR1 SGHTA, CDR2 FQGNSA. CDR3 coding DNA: TGTGCCAGCAGCTTACGACAGGGCTTGAACACTGAAGCTTTCTTT. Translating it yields CASSLRQGLNTEAFF.

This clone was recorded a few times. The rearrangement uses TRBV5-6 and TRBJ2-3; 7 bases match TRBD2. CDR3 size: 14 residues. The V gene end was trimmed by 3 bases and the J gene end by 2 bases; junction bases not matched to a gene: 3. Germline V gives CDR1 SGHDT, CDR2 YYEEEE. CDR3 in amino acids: CASSSGLVTDTQYF. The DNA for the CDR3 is TGTGCCAGCAGCTCCGGACTAGTCACAGATACGCAGTATTTT.

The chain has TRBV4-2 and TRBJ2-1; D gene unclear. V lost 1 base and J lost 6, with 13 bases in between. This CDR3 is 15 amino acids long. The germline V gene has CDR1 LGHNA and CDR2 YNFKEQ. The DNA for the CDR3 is TGTGCCAGCAGCCAAGTTAGGAGAGCCCTCAATGAGCAGTTCTTC. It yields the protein CASSQVRRALNEQFF.

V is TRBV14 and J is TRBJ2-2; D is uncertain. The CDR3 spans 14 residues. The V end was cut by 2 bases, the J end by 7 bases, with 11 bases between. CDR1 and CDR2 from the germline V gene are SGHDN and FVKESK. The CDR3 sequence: CASSQRVTSGELFF. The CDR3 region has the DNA TGTGCCAGCAGCCAACGCGTGACGAGCGGGGAGCTGTTTTTT.

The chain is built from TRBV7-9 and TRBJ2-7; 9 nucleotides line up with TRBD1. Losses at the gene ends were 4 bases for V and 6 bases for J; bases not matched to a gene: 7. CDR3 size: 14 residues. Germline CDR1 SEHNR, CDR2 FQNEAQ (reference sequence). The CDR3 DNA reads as TGTGCCAGCAGCTCCGGGACAGGGAGGTGCGAGCAGTACGTC. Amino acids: CASSSGTGRCEQYV.

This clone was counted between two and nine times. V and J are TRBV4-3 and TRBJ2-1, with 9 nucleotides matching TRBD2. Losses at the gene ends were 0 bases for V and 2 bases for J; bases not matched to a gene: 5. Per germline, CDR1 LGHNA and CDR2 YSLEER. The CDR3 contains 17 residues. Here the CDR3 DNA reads TGCGCCAGCAGCCAAGACGTAGCGGGAGTGACCTACAATGAGCAGTTCTTC. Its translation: CASSQDVAGVTYNEQFF.

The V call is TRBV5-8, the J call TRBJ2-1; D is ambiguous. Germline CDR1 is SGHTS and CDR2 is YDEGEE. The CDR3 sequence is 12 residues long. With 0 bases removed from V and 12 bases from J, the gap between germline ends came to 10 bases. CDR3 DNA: TGTGCCAGCAGCTTGGTAGAAGGTGGGCAGTTCTTC. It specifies CASSLVEGGQFF.

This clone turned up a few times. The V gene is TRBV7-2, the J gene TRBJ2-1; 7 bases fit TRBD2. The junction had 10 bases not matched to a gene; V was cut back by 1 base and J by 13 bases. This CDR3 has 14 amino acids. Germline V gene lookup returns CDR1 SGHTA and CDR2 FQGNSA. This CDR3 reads CASSLGLAEGFQFF. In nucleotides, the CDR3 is TGTGCCAGCAGCTTAGGGCTAGCGGAAGGTTTTCAGTTCTTC.

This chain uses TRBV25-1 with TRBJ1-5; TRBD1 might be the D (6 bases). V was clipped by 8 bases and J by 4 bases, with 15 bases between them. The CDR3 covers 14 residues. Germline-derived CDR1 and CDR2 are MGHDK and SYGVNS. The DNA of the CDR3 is TGTGCCAGCGCCCAAACAGGGCGGAATCAGCCCCAGCATTTT. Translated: CASAQTGRNQPQHF.

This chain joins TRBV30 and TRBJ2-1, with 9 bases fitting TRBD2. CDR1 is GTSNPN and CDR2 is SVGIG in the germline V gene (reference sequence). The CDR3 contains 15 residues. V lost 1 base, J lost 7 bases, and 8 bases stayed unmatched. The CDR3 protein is CAWSGIAGVSNEQFF. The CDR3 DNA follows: TGTGCCTGGAGTGGGATAGCGGGAGTCTCGAATGAGCAGTTCTTC. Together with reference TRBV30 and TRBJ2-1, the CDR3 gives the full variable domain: SQTIHQWPATLVQPVGSPLSLECTVEGTSNPNLYWYRQAAGRGLQLLFYSVGIGQISSEVPQNLSASRPQDRQFILSSKKLLLSDSGFYLCAWSGIAGVSNEQFFGPGTRLTVL.

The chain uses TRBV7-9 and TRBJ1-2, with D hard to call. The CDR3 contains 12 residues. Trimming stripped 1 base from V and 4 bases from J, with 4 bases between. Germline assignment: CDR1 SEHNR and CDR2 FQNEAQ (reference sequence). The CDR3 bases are TGTGCCAGCAGCTTAGAGGTCTATGGCTACACCTTC. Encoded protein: CASSLEVYGYTF. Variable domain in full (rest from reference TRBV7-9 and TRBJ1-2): DTGVSQNPRHKITKRGQNVTFRCDPISEHNRLYWYRQTLGQGPEFLTYFQNEAQLEKSRLLSDRFSAERPKGSFSTLEIQRTEQGDSAMYLCASSLEVYGYTFGSGTRLTVV.

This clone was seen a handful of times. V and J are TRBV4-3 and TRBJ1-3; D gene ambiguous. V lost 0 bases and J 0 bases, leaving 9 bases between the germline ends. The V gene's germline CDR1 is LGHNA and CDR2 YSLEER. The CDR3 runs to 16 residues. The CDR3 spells CASSQEPRISGNTIYF. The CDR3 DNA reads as TGCGCCAGCAGCCAAGAACCCAGGATCTCTGGAAACACCATATATTTT.

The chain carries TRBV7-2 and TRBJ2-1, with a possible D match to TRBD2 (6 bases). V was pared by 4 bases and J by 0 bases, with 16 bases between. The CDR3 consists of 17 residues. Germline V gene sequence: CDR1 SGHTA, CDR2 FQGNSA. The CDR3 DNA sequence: TGTGCCAGCAGCTCTTCTACTAGCCGTAGCTCCTACAATGAGCAGTTCTTC. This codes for CASSSSTSRSSYNEQFF. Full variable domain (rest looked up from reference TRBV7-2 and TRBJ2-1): GAGVSQSPSNKVTEKGKDVELRCDPISGHTALYWYRQSLGQGLEFLIYFQGNSAPDKSGLPSDRFSAERTGGSVSTLTIQRTQQEDSAVYLCASSSSTSRSSYNEQFFGPGTRLTVL.

CDR3 sequence (DNA): TGTGCCACCAGCAGTAGCGGAGCCTCGGGTACGCAGTATTTT. Protein: CATSSSGASGTQYF. The rearrangement links TRBV15 to TRBJ2-3, with D perhaps matching TRBD2 (6 bases). The CDR3 loop spans 14 amino acids. Between the trimmed V and J ends, which lost 3 bases and 8 bases, there was a span of 15 bases. Germline loops: CDR1 LNHNV, CDR2 YYDKDF (reference sequence).

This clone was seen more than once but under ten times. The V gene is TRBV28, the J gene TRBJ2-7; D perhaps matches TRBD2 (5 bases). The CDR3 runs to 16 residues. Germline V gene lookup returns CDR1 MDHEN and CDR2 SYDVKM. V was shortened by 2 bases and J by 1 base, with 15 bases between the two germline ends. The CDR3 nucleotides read TGTGCCAGCAGTTTAATAGTTTGGACTGGGTCCTACGAGCAGTACTTC. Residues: CASSLIVWTGSYEQYF.

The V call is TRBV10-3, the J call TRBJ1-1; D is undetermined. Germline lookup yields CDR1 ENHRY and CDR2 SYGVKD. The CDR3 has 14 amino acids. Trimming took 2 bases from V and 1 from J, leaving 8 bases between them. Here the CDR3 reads CAISEVAGNTEAFF. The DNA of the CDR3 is TGTGCCATCAGTGAGGTTGCCGGGAACACTGAAGCTTTCTTT.

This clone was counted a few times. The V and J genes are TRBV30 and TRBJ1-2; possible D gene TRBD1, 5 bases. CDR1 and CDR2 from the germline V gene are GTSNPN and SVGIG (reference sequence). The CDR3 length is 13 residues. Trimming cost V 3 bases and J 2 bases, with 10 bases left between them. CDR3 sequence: CAWRGTDNYGYTF. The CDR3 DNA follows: TGTGCCTGGAGAGGGACGGACAACTATGGCTACACCTTC. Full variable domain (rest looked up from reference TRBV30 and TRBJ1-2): SQTIHQWPATLVQPVGSPLSLECTVEGTSNPNLYWYRQAAGRGLQLLFYSVGIGQISSEVPQNLSASRPQDRQFILSSKKLLLSDSGFYLCAWRGTDNYGYTFGSGTRLTVV.

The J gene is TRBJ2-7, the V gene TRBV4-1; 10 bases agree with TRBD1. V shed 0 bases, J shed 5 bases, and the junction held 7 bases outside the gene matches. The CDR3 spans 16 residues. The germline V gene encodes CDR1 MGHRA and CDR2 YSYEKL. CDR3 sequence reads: CASSQEGTGVGHEQYF. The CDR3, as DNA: TGCGCCAGCAGCCAAGAAGGGACAGGGGTCGGCCACGAGCAGTACTTC.

The CDR3 sequence: CAWSVLGAGDPDTQYF. The CDR3 DNA sequence: TGTGCCTGGAGTGTACTGGGTGCGGGAGATCCAGATACGCAGTATTTT. The chain links TRBV30 to TRBJ2-3; 7 nucleotides align to TRBD2. With V trimmed by 0 bases and J by 4 bases, 10 bases remained unmatched. This CDR3 is 16 amino acids long. Looked up from germline, CDR1 is GTSNPN and CDR2 is SVGIG (reference sequence).

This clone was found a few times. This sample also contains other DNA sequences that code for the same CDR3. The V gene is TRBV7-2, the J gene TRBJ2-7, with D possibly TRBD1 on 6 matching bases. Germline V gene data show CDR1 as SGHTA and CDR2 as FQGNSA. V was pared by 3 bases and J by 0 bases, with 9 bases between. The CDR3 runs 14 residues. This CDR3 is CASSFGQISYEQYF. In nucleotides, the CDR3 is TGTGCCAGCAGCTTTGGACAGATCTCCTACGAGCAGTACTTC.